This T cell receptor (beta chain) was sequenced during a study of blood T cell repertoires in COVID-19. Assay: immunoSEQ multiplex PCR; the TCRdb copy retains only in-frame clones and omits some. This sample yields approximately 50,000 clones, of which around 87% are seen a single time; over 4% belongs to the top ten. The CDR3 covers 16 residues. V lost 8 bases and J lost 0; bases outside the gene matches: 10. Germline V gene lookup returns CDR1 LGHDT and CDR2 YNNKEL (reference sequence). This clone was recorded only once. This sequence joins TRBV3-1 (or the pseudogene TRBV3-2) and TRBJ1-3, with 7 bases lining up with TRBD1. This receptor was identified in a human donor in a cohort sampled during active COVID-19. Sequenced input: peripheral blood. The CDR3 here is CASRRGLDYSGNTIYF. The CDR3 nucleotides read TGTGCCAGCCGTAGGGGGCTGGACTACTCTGGAAACACCATATATTTT.